The 22 T cell receptor beta chains listed next were all sequenced from one sample in a study of vaccination and CD4 T cells after COVID-19. Their antigen targets remain unknown. Specified treatment: approximately 10-day PBMC culture with coronavirus spike peptide pools or control peptides (ViraFEST assay). Oncomine TCR Beta short-read sequencing was applied to DNA from cultured CD4+ T cells. From the PCR reads, TCRdb called clonotypes with MiXCR, one entry per CDR3 protein. The sample holds fewer than 25,000 distinct CDR3 sequences, 43% seen once. The material sequenced was CD4+ T cells from blood, cultured in vitro. These receptors were taken from a human donor who had recovered from COVID-19.

This chain uses TRBV25-1 with TRBJ2-1; 10 bases agree with TRBD2. Germline-derived CDR1 and CDR2 are MGHDK and SYGVNS. V lost 7 bases, J lost 3 bases, and 9 bases stayed unmatched. The CDR3 covers 16 residues. The CDR3 DNA reads TGTGCCAGCACCGAGGGGAGGACTAGCGGCTACAATGAGCAGTTCTTC. Translating it yields CASTEGRTSGYNEQFF.

The chain links TRBV9 to TRBJ2-3, with 11 bases fitting TRBD2. The ends lost 3 bases at V and 0 bases at J; junction bases unmatched: 3. CDR1 is SGDLS, CDR2 YYNGEE, per germline. The CDR3 has 16 amino acids. The CDR3 sequence: CASSGASGGSTDTQYF. The CDR3 nucleotides are TGTGCCAGCAGCGGTGCTAGCGGGGGGAGCACAGATACGCAGTATTTT.

The table lists this clonotype with a few counts. The J gene is TRBJ1-2, the V gene TRBV20-1; D is perhaps TRBD1 (5 bases). The germline CDR1 and CDR2 sequences are DFQATT and SNEGSKA (reference sequence). The CDR3 loop spans 13 amino acids. V shed 3 bases and J shed 0 bases, with 8 bases lying between them. The chain's CDR3 is CSASETANYGYTF. The CDR3 region has the DNA TGCAGTGCTAGTGAGACAGCTAACTATGGCTACACCTTC.

The rearrangement links TRBV20-1 to TRBJ2-1; D gene uncertain. V was trimmed by 3 bases and J by 0 bases, leaving 9 bases between them. The germline CDR1 and CDR2 sequences are DFQATT and SNEGSKA (reference sequence). This CDR3 has 14 residues. In DNA form, the CDR3 reads TGCAGTGCTAGGGGCAACACCTCCTACAATGAGCAGTTCTTC. This translates into CSARGNTSYNEQFF.

The chain is built from TRBV19 and TRBJ2-3, with a tentative D call TRBD2 (5 bases). This CDR3 has 15 residues. V was cut by 5 bases and J by 0 bases, with 12 bases left in between. Germline values: CDR1 LNHDA, CDR2 SQIVND (reference sequence). Here the CDR3 DNA reads TGTGCCAGTAGTCTCAGGTGGACTAGCACAGATACGCAGTATTTT. This gives the protein CASSLRWTSTDTQYF.

This clonotype was counted only a few times. J is TRBJ2-3 and V is TRBV6-1, with D possibly matching TRBD1 (6 bases). CDR1 is MNHNS and CDR2 is SASEGT in the germline V gene. Trimming took 9 bases from V and 3 from J, leaving 13 bases between them. The CDR3 loop spans 13 amino acids. The CDR3 nucleotides read TGTGCCAGTATGGACAGTGTAACAGATACGCAGTATTTT. This translates into CASMDSVTDTQYF.

The chain has TRBV28 and TRBJ2-7; D gene uncertain. The CDR3 has 12 amino acids. Germline CDR1 and CDR2: MDHEN and SYDVKM. V shed 3 bases and J shed 5 bases, with 8 bases lying between them. CDR3 amino acids: CASSFGLHEQYF. DNA of the CDR3: TGTGCCAGCAGTTTTGGGTTACACGAGCAGTACTTC. Full variable domain (outside the CDR3, taken from reference TRBV28 and TRBJ2-7): DVKVTQSSRYLVKRTGEKVFLECVQDMDHENMFWYRQDPGLGLRLIYFSYDVKMKEKGDIPEGYSVSREKKERFSLILESASTNQTSMYLCASSFGLHEQYFGPGTRLTVT.

This clonotype was counted a few times. The rearrangement uses TRBV28 and TRBJ1-2; D call uncertain. Looked up from germline, CDR1 is MDHEN and CDR2 is SYDVKM. This CDR3 has 13 amino acids. The germline V and J ends were trimmed by 4 bases and 2 bases, with 8 bases remaining between them. Here the CDR3 reads CASSSAGNYGYTF. Written as DNA, the CDR3 is TGTGCCAGCAGTTCGGCGGGGAACTATGGCTACACCTTC.

This chain links TRBV19 with TRBJ1-5; D remains ambiguous. The CDR3 contains 13 residues. V was pared by 7 bases and J by 4 bases, with 11 bases between. Germline V gives CDR1 LNHDA, CDR2 SQIVND (reference sequence). CDR3 residues: CASNPNRNQPQHF. The CDR3 DNA sequence: TGTGCCAGTAACCCAAATAGGAATCAGCCCCAGCATTTT.

This clonotype was counted between two and nine times. The chain employs TRBV10-3 and TRBJ2-7; no definite D call. Trimming shortened V by 0 bases and J by 7 bases, and 10 bases separated the two germline ends. Germline loops: CDR1 ENHRY, CDR2 SYGVKD. There are 13 residues in the CDR3. CDR3 loop: CAISESGFLEQYF. The CDR3 coding sequence is TGTGCCATCAGTGAGTCAGGCTTTCTAGAGCAGTACTTC.

This sequence joins TRBV6-1 and TRBJ2-3, with TRBD1 matching over 7 bases. This CDR3 has 15 residues. Germline values: CDR1 MNHNS, CDR2 SASEGT. The J segment lost 0 bases and the V segment lost 6 bases, leaving 6 bases of the junction unmatched. The CDR3: CASSQTGISTDTQYF. CDR3 nucleotide sequence: TGTGCCAGCAGCCAGACAGGGATTAGCACAGATACGCAGTATTTT.

This clonotype has a handful of counts. The chain has TRBV7-8 and TRBJ1-2; D perhaps matches TRBD1 (6 bases). Germline assignment: CDR1 SGHVS and CDR2 FQNEAQ. Deletions cut 2 bases from V and 4 bases from J, with 11 bases between. The CDR3 is 14 residues long. The CDR3 coding sequence is TGTGCCAGCAGCTTACTTACAGGGAGCTATGGCTACACCTTC. Translating it yields CASSLLTGSYGYTF. Looking up the rest from reference TRBV7-8 and TRBJ1-2 gives the full variable domain: GAGVSQSPRYKVAKRGQDVALRCDPISGHVSLFWYQQALGQGPEFLTYFQNEAQLDKSGLPSDRFFAERPEGSVSTLKIQRTQQEDSAVYLCASSLLTGSYGYTFGSGTRLTVV.

The rearrangement uses TRBV28 and TRBJ1-2, with a possible D match to TRBD1 (5 bases). Germline V gene lookup returns CDR1 MDHEN and CDR2 SYDVKM. V shed 2 bases and J shed 8 bases, with 12 bases lying between them. This CDR3 region has 13 residues. CDR3 DNA: TGTGCCAGCAGTTTAATCGGCGGGGGAGGCTACACCTTC. Translation: CASSLIGGGGYTF.

This clonotype has a handful of counts. The chain links TRBV28 to TRBJ2-1, with a possible D match to TRBD2 (5 bases). Trimming removed 7 bases from V and 1 base from J, with 17 bases in between. Germline V CDR1 and CDR2: MDHEN, SYDVKM. This CDR3 contains 16 residues. The CDR3 sequence: CASTADSPKSYNEQFF. The CDR3 DNA follows: TGTGCCAGCACCGCGGACTCCCCAAAGTCCTACAATGAGCAGTTCTTC.

There are a few counts of this clonotype. The genes are TRBV10-2 and TRBJ2-3; TRBD2 matches 11 bases. The ends lost 1 base at V and 9 bases at J; junction bases unmatched: 9. CDR1 and CDR2 (germline): WSHSY, SAAADI. The CDR3 consists of 16 residues. Here the CDR3 reads CASSELVAGGQGTQYF. The CDR3 coding sequence is TGCGCCAGCAGTGAGTTGGTAGCGGGGGGGCAGGGGACGCAGTATTTT.

There are a few counts of this clonotype. The chain carries TRBV28 and TRBJ1-2; a weak D match, TRBD1 (6 bases). The CDR3 consists of 18 residues. V was pared by 2 bases and J by 5 bases, with 24 bases between. In germline, CDR1 is MDHEN, CDR2 SYDVKM. The CDR3 coding sequence is TGTGCCAGCAGTTTACCCCACTCAATAGGGGGGCCCACTTATGGCTACACCTTC. Protein sequence: CASSLPHSIGGPTYGYTF.

The gene calls are TRBV20-1 and TRBJ1-6, with a weak D call TRBD1 (6 bases). From germline, CDR1 is DFQATT and CDR2 SNEGSKA (reference sequence). This CDR3 has 14 amino acids. V lost 4 bases and J lost 4, with 11 bases in between. CDR3: CSAKRTDYNSPLHF. CDR3 nucleotide sequence: TGCAGTGCTAAAAGGACAGATTATAATTCACCCCTCCACTTT.

This clonotype was counted only a few times. The rearrangement links TRBV20-1 to TRBJ1-2; maybe TRBD1 (6 bases). The germline gives CDR1 DFQATT, CDR2 SNEGSKA (reference sequence). The CDR3 consists of 12 residues. V lost 4 bases to trimming and J lost 7 bases, with 13 bases between them. CDR3 sequence reads: CSANRANLGYTF. The CDR3, as DNA: TGCAGTGCTAACAGGGCCAATCTTGGCTACACCTTC.

This chain uses TRBV9 with TRBJ2-2; a weak D match, TRBD1 (6 bases). This CDR3 has 13 residues. CDR1 is SGDLS and CDR2 is YYNGEE in the germline V gene. Trimming removed 3 bases from V and 5 bases from J, with 8 bases in between. The CDR3 DNA is TGTGCCAGCAGCGGCACAGGGACCGGGGAGCTGTTTTTT. Residues: CASSGTGTGELFF.

This clonotype was observed a few times. J is TRBJ1-5 and V is TRBV11-2; D may be TRBD1 (5 bases). The CDR3 loop spans 14 amino acids. Trimming stripped 5 bases from V and 5 bases from J, with 13 bases between. CDR1 and CDR2 (germline): SGHAT, FQNNGV. The CDR3 loop is CASSLSGGYQPQHF. The DNA for the CDR3 is TGTGCCAGCAGCCTATCCGGGGGATATCAGCCCCAGCATTTT.

V is TRBV24-1 and J is TRBJ2-1; 10 bases line up with TRBD2. Trimming took 5 bases from V and 7 from J; bases not matched to a gene: 7. The CDR3 loop spans 15 amino acids. Germline V gene sequence: CDR1 KGHDR, CDR2 SFDVKD. The CDR3: CATSGSGTSVNEQFF. CDR3 nucleotide sequence: TGTGCCACCAGTGGATCTGGGACTAGCGTAAATGAGCAGTTCTTC.

A few counts support this clonotype. The V call is TRBV7-2, the J call TRBJ2-1; TRBD2 matches at 13 bases. The CDR3 contains 17 residues. The germline V gene encodes CDR1 SGHTA and CDR2 FQGNSA. Unmatched junction bases numbered 12, after V lost 7 bases and J lost 6 bases. CDR3: CASTPPSGTSGTNEQFF. The CDR3 nucleotides are TGTGCCAGCACCCCCCCGTCCGGGACTAGCGGGACCAATGAGCAGTTCTTC.